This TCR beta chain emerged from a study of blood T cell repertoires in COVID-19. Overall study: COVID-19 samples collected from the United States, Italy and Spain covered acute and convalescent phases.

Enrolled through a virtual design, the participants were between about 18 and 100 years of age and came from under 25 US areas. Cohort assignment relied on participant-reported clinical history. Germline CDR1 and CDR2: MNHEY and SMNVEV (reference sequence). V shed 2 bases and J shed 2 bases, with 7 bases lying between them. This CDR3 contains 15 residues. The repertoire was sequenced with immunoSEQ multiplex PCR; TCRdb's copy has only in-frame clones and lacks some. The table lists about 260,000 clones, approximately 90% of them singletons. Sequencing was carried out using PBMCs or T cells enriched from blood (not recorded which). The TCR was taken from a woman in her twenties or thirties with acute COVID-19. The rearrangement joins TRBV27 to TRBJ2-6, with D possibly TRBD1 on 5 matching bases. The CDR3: CASSLQGTGANVLTF. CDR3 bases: TGTGCCAGCAGTTTACAGGGTACTGGGGCCAACGTCCTGACTTTC. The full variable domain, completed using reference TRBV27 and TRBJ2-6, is EAQVTQNPRYLITVTGKKLTVTCSQNMNHEYMSWYRQDPGLGLRQIYYSMNVEVTDKGDVPEGYKVSRKEKRNFPLILESPSPNQTSLYFCASSLQGTGANVLTFGAGSRLTVL.